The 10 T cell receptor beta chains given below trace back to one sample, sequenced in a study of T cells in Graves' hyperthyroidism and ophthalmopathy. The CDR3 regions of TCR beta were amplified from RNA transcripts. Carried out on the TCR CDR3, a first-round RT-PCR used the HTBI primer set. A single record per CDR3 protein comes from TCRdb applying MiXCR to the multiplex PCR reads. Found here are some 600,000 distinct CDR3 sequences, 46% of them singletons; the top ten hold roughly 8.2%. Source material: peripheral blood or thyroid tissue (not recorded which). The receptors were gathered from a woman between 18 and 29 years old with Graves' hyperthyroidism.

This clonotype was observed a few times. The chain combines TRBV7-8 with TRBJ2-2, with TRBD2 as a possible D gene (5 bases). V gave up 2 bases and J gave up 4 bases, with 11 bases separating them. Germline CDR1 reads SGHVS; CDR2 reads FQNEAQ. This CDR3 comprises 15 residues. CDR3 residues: CASSLRRGPTGELFF. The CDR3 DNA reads TGTGCCAGCAGCTTACGACGAGGGCCCACCGGGGAGCTGTTTTTT.

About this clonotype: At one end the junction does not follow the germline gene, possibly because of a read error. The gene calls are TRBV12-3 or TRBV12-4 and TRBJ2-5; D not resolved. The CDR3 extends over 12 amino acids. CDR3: CAGSLFTETQYF. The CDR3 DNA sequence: TGTGCCGGCAGTTTGTTTACAGAGACCCAGTACTTC.

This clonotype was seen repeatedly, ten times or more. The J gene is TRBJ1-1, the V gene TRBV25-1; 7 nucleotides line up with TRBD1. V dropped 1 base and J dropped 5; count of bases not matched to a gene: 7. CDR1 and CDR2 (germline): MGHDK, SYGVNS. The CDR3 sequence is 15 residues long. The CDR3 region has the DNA TGTGCCAGCAGTGAATGGACAGGACATGGAACTGAAGCTTTCTTT. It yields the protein CASSEWTGHGTEAFF.

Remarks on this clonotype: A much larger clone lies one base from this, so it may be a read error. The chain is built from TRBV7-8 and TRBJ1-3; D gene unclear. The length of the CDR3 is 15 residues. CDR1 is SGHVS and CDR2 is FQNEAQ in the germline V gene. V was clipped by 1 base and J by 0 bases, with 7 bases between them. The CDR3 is CASSLEVPSGNTIYF. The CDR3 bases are TGTGCCAGCAGCTTAGAAGTGCCCTCTGGAAACACCATATATTTT.

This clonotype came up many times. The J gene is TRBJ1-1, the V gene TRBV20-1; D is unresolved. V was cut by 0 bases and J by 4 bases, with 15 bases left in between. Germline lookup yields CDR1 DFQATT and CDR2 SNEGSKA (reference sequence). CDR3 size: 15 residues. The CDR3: CSAREARTGGTEAFF. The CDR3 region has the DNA TGCAGTGCTAGAGAGGCCCGAACGGGAGGCACTGAAGCTTTCTTT.

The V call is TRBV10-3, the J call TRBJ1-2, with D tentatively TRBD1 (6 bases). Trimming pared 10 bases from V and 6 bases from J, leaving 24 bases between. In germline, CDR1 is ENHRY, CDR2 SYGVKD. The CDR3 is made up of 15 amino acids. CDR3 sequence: CASRSTGHFTDGYTF. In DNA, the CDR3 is TGTGCCAGCAGATCGACAGGTCACTTTACTGATGGCTACACCTTC.

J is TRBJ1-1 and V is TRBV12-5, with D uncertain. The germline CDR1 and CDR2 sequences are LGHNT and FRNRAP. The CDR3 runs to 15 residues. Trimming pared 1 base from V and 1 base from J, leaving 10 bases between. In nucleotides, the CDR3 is TGTGCTAGTGGTTTGGACATAGTGGAGAACACTGAAGCTTTCTTT. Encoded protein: CASGLDIVENTEAFF.

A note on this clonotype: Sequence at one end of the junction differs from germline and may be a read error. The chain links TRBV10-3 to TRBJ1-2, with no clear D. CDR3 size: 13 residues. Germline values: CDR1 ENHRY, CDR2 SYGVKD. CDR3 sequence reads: CASSDQVNYGYTF. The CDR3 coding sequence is TGTGCCAGCAGTGACCAGGTTAACTATGGCTACACCTTC.

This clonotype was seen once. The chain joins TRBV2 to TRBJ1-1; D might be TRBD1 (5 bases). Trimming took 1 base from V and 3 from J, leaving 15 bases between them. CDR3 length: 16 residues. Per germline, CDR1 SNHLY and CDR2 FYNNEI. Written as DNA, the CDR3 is TGTGCCAGCAGTGAAGTGGGGCCACGGTGGGACACTGAAGCTTTCTTT. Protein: CASSEVGPRWDTEAFF.

The DNA of the CDR3 is TGCAGCGTTTATACACAGGGGGCTGGTGGAAAACTGTTTTTT. Amino acid sequence: CSVYTQGAGGKLFF. This chain links TRBV29-1 with TRBJ1-4; 9 bases agree with TRBD1. V gave up 5 bases and J gave up 10 bases; unmatched junction bases: 11. Germline lookup yields CDR1 SQVTM and CDR2 ANQGSEA. This CDR3 contains 14 residues.